Following are 11 T cell receptor beta chains from one sample sequenced in a study of shared clonotypes between healthy human individuals (dated by TCRdb to the early 2020s). Receptor amplification or capture employed the immunoSEQ multiplex PCR assay. The table was pulled from immuneACCESS by TCRdb, which kept in-frame rearrangements only. Such tables lose some clones; where checked, under half of the loss comes from unresolved V genes, and the rest has no known cause. The sample yields some 2.1 million clones; about 95% were counted once. About 0.13% of the sample is taken by the ten largest. Input material: naive CD4+ T cells sorted from blood. The sample's cell subset or site label, in plain terms: CD45RA+ positively selected. These receptors originate from a man aged 18-30 years in good health.

A remark on this clone: Relative to the germline gene, one junction end is altered; a read error may explain this. The rearrangement joins TRBV10-3 to TRBJ2-1; the D gene is possibly TRBD1 (5 bases). Per the germline V gene, CDR1 is ENHRY and CDR2 is SYGVKD. This CDR3 region has 13 residues. Here the CDR3 DNA reads TGTGCCATCAGTGAACACGACAGCCCCTGTCCCCTCTTC. Translated, it gives CAISEHDSPCPLF.

J is TRBJ2-3 and V is TRBV7-9; unclear D gene. The V gene lost 7 bases and the J gene lost 1 base, with 15 bases spanning the gap. CDR3 size: 15 residues. Germline values: CDR1 SEHNR, CDR2 FQNEAQ (reference sequence). The CDR3 protein is CASTPGELGTDTQYF. The CDR3 nucleotides read TGTGCCAGCACCCCGGGCGAGTTGGGCACAGATACGCAGTATTTT.

The chain employs TRBV5-6 and TRBJ2-7; 7 bases map to TRBD1. Germline CDR1 SGHDT, CDR2 YYEEEE. Trimming took 0 bases from V and 5 from J; bases not matched to a gene: 5. The CDR3 sequence is 14 residues long. The DNA of the CDR3 is TGTGCCAGCAGCTTGGCCAGGGGGAGCGACGAGCAGTACTTC. Protein sequence: CASSLARGSDEQYF.

This chain connects TRBV6-6 to TRBJ2-5; TRBD2 matches 8 bases. Germline V gene sequence: CDR1 MNHNY, CDR2 SVGAGI (reference sequence). The ends lost 2 bases at V and 1 base at J; junction bases unmatched: 3. This CDR3 is built from 15 residues. CDR3 in DNA: TGTGCCAGCAGTTACAATGGACTAGCCCAAGAGACCCAGTACTTC. Its translation is CASSYNGLAQETQYF.

In its sample, this clone was seen once. V gene TRBV2 combines with J gene TRBJ1-4, with 7 bases identical to TRBD1. Trimming removed 8 bases from V and 3 bases from J; junction bases left unmatched: 15. Germline CDR1 and CDR2: SNHLY and FYNNEI. The CDR3 totals 17 residues. The CDR3 nucleotides read TGTGCCAGCCAAGAGGGACAGAACCCTGGGGCTAATGAAAAACTGTTTTTT. Its translation: CASQEGQNPGANEKLFF.

This sequence joins TRBV5-1 and TRBJ2-1, with 9 bases aligning to TRBD2. The CDR3 runs 14 residues. Germline assignment: CDR1 SGHRS and CDR2 YFSETQ. J lost 5 bases, V lost 2 bases, and 2 bases had no gene match. The CDR3 coding sequence is TGCGCCAGCAGCTTAGCTAGCGGGAACAATGAGCAGTTCTTC. Translation gives CASSLASGNNEQFF.

To note about this clone: Other DNA sequences in this specimen translate into the identical CDR3. This chain links TRBV10-3 with TRBJ2-1; 9 bases match TRBD1. The ends lost 0 bases at V and 4 bases at J; junction bases unmatched: 1. The CDR3 sequence is 15 residues long. Germline V gene sequence: CDR1 ENHRY, CDR2 SYGVKD. Here the CDR3 DNA reads TGTGCCATCAGTGAGTCTGGACAGGGGTACAATGAGCAGTTCTTC. This encodes CAISESGQGYNEQFF.

The chain recombines TRBV2 with TRBJ1-4, with a possible D match to TRBD1 (6 bases). This CDR3 is 13 amino acids long. Per germline, CDR1 SNHLY and CDR2 FYNNEI. Trimming removed 9 bases from V and 7 bases from J, with 15 bases in between. The CDR3 sequence: CASEWGASEKLFF. For the CDR3, the DNA is TGTGCCAGTGAATGGGGGGCCAGTGAAAAACTGTTTTTT. Looking up the rest from reference TRBV2 and TRBJ1-4 gives the full variable domain: EPEVTQTPSHQVTQMGQEVILRCVPISNHLYFYWYRQILGQKVEFLVSFYNNEISEKSEIFDDQFSVERPDGSNFTLKIRSTKLEDSAMYFCASEWGASEKLFFGSGTQLSVL.

This chain uses TRBV29-1 with TRBJ1-2; D is perhaps TRBD1 (5 bases). CDR1 is SQVTM and CDR2 is ANQGSEA in the germline V gene. The CDR3 totals 19 residues. V gave up 0 bases and J gave up 0 bases, with 23 bases separating them. The CDR3 spells CSVEDLRGRRLSSNYGYTF. The CDR3 DNA reads TGCAGCGTTGAAGATCTTAGGGGCAGGCGCCTGTCCTCTAACTATGGCTACACCTTC.

The count of this clone is one. V is TRBV29-1 and J is TRBJ2-1, with 7 bases identical to TRBD1. V shed 5 bases and J 7 bases; nucleotides not matched to a gene: 20. The length of the CDR3 is 17 residues. Germline CDR1 and CDR2: SQVTM and ANQGSEA. This CDR3 is CSVIPPQGTFIGNEQFF. Here the CDR3 DNA reads TGCAGCGTTATTCCACCACAGGGGACGTTTATCGGGAATGAGCAGTTCTTC.

The V and J genes are TRBV5-1 and TRBJ1-2, with 9 bases fitting TRBD1. This CDR3 spans 13 amino acids. From germline, CDR1 is SGHRS and CDR2 YFSETQ. The V and J ends lost 4 bases and 6 bases, in that order; junction bases with no gene match: 4. CDR3 DNA sequence: TGCGCCAGCAGCGACGGACAGGGGAATGGCTACACCTTC. It yields the protein CASSDGQGNGYTF.